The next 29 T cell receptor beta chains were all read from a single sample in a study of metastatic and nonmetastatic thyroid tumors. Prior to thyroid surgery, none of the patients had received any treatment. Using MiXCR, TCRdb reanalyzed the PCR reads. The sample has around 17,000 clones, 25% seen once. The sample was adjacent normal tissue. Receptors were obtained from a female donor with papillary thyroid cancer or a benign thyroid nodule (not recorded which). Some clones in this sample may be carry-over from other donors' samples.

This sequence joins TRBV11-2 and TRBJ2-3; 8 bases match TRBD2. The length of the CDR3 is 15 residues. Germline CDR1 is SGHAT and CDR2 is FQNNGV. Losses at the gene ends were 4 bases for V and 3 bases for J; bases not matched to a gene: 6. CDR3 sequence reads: CASSYGAGGTDTQYF. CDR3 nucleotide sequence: TGTGCCAGCAGCTATGGGGCGGGAGGTACAGATACGCAGTATTTT. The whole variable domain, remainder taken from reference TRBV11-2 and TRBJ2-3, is EAGVAQSPRYKIIEKRQSVAFWCNPISGHATLYWYQQILGQGPKLLIQFQNNGVVDDSQLPKDRFSAERLKGVDSTLKIQPAKLEDSAVYLCASSYGAGGTDTQYFGPGTRLTVL.

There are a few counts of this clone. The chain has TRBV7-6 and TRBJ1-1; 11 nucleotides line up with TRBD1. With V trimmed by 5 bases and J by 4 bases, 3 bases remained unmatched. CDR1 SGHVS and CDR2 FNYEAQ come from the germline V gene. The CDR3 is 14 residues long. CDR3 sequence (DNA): TGTGCCAGCAGCCAGGGACAGGGGGGCACTGAAGCTTTCTTT. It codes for CASSQGQGGTEAFF.

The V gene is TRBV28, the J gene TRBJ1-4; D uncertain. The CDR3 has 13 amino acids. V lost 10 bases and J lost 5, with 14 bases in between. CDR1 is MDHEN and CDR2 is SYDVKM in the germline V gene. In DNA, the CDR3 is TGTGCCACCCATCCGGCGGGGAATGAAAAACTGTTTTTT. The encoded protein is CATHPAGNEKLFF.

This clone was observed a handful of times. The CDR3 coding sequence is TGTGCCAGCAGTTTAGGGACTACCTACGAGCAGTACTTC. This gives the protein CASSLGTTYEQYF. This chain links TRBV28 with TRBJ2-7; 7 bases align to TRBD2. J lost 2 bases, V lost 2 bases, and 0 bases had no gene match. Germline V lookup: CDR1 MDHEN, CDR2 SYDVKM. The CDR3 sequence is 13 residues long.

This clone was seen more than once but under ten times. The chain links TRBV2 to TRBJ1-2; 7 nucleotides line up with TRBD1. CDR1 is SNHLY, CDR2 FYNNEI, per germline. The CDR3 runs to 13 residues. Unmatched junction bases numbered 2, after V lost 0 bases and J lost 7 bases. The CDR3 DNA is TGTGCCAGCAGTGAAGCCGGACAGGTTGGCTACACCTTC. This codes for CASSEAGQVGYTF.

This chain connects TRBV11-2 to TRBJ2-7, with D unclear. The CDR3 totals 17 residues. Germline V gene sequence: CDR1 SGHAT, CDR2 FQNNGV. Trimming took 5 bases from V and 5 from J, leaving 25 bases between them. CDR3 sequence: CASSLKRTALLSHEQYV. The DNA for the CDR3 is TGTGCCAGCAGCCTAAAGAGGACGGCACTCTTATCCCACGAGCAGTACGTC.

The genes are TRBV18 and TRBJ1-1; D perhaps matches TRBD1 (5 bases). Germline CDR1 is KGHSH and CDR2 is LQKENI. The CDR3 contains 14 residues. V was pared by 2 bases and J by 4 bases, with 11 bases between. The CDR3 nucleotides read TGTGCCAGCTCACCAGGGGGTTCAGGCACTGAAGCTTTCTTT. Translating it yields CASSPGGSGTEAFF.

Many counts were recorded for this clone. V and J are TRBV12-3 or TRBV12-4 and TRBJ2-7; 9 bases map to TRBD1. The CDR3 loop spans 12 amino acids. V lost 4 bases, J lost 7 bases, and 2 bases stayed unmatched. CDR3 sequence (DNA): TGTGCCAGCAGTTACAGGGGGCTTGAGCAGTACTTC. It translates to CASSYRGLEQYF.

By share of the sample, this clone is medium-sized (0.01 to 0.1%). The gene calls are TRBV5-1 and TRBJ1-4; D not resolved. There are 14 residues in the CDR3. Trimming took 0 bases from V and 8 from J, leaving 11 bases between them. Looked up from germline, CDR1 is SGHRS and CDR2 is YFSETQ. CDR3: CASSLGRSREKLFF. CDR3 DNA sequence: TGCGCCAGCAGCTTGGGGCGCAGTCGAGAAAAACTGTTTTTT.

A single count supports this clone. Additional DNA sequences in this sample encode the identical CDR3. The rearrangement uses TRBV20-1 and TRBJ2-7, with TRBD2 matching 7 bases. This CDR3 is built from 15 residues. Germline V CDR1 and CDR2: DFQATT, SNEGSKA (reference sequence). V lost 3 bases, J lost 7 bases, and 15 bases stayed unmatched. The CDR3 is CSASLGGSLLQEQYF. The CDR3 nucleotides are TGCAGTGCTAGTCTCGGCGGGAGCCTTCTACAGGAGCAGTACTTC.

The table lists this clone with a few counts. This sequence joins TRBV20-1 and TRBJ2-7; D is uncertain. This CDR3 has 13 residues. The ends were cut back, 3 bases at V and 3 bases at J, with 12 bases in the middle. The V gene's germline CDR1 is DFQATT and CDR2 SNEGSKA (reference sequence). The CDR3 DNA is TGCAGTGCTAGTCTTGGGGAAAACTACGAGCAGTACTTC. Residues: CSASLGENYEQYF.

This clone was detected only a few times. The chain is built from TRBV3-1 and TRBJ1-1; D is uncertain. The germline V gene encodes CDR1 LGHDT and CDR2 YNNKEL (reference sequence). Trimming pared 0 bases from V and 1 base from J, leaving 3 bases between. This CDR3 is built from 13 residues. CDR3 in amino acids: CASSQDGNTEAFF. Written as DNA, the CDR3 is TGTGCCAGCAGCCAAGACGGGAACACTGAAGCTTTCTTT.

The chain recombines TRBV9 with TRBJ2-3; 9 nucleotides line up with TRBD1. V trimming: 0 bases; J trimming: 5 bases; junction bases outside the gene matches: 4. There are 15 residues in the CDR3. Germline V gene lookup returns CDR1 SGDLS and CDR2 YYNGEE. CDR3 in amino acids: CASSVEGTGKDTQYF. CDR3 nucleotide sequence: TGTGCCAGCAGCGTAGAAGGGACAGGGAAAGATACGCAGTATTTT.

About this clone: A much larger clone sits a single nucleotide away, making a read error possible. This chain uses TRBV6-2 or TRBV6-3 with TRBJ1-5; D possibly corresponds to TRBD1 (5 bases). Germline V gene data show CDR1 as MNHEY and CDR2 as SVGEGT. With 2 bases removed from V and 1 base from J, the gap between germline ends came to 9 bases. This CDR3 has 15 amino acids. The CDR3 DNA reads TGTGCCAGCAGTTACCGTTGGGACAGCAATCAGCCCCAGCATTTT. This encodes CASSYRWDSNQPQHF.

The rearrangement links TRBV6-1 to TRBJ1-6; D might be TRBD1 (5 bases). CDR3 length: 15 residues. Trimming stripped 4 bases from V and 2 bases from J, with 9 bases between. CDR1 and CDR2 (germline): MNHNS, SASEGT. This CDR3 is CASSGGSPYNSPLHF. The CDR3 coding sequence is TGTGCCAGCAGTGGGGGCAGCCCCTATAATTCACCCCTCCACTTT.

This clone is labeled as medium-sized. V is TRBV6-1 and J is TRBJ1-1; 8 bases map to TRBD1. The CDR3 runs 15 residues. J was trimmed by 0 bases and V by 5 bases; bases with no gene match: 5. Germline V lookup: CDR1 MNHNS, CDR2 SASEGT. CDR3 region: CASSRSGGMNTEAFF. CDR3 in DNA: TGTGCCAGCAGTCGCTCAGGGGGCATGAACACTGAAGCTTTCTTT.

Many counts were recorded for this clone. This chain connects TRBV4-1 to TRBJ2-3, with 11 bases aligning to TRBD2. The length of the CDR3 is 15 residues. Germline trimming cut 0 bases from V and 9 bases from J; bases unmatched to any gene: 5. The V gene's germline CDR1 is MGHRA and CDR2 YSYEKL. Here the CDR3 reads CASSQDSGRVDTQYF. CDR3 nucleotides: TGCGCCAGCAGCCAAGATAGCGGGAGGGTCGACACGCAGTATTTT.

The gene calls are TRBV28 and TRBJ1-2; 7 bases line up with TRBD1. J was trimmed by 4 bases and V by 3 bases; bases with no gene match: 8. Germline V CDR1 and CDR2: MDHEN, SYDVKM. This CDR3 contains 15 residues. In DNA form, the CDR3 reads TGTGCCAGCAGTTTGGCGGGACAGAAGGTCTATGGCTACACCTTC. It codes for CASSLAGQKVYGYTF.

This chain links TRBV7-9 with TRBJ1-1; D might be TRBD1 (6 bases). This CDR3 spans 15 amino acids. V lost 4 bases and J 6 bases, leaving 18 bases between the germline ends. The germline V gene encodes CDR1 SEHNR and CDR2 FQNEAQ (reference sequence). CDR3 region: CASSSKGGGQAEAFF. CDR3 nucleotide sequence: TGTGCCAGCAGCTCCAAGGGGGGTGGGCAGGCTGAAGCTTTCTTT. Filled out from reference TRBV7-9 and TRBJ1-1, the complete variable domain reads DTGVSQNPRHKITKRGQNVTFRCDPISEHNRLYWYRQTLGQGPEFLTYFQNEAQLEKSRLLSDRFSAERPKGSFSTLEIQRTEQGDSAMYLCASSSKGGGQAEAFFGQGTRLTVV.

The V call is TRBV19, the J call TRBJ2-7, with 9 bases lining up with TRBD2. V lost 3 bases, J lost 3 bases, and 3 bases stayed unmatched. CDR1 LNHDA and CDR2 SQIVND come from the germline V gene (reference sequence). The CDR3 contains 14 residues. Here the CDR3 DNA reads TGTGCCAGTAGTATTAGCGGGAGTAACTACGAGCAGTACTTC. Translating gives CASSISGSNYEQYF.

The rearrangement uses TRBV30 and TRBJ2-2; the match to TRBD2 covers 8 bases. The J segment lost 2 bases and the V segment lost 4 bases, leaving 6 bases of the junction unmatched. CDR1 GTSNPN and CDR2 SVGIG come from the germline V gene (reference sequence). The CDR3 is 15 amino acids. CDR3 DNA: TGTGCCTGGATCCCGACTAGCGCTAACACCGGGGAGCTGTTTTTT. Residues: CAWIPTSANTGELFF.

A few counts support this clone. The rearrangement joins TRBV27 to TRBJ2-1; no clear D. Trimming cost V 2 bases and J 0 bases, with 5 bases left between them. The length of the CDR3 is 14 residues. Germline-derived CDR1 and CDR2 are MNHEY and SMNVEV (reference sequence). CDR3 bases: TGTGCCAGCAGTTTAGGTAGCTCCTACAATGAGCAGTTCTTC. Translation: CASSLGSSYNEQFF.

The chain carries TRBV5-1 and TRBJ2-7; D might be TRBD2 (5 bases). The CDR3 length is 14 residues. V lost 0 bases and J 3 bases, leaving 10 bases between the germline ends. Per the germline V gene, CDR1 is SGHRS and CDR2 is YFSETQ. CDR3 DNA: TGCGCCAGCAGCTTGGCTGCGGGTTTCTACGAGCAGTACTTC. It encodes CASSLAAGFYEQYF. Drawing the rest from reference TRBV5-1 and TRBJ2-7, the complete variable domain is KAGVTQTPRYLIKTRGQQVTLSCSPISGHRSVSWYQQTPGQGLQFLFEYFSETQRNKGNFPGRFSGRQFSNSRSEMNVSTLELGDSALYLCASSLAAGFYEQYFGPGTRLTVT.

In DNA form, the CDR3 reads TGTGCCAGCAGCGCGGGACAGGGGAGCTCCTACGAGCAGTACTTC. Translated: CASSAGQGSSYEQYF. This chain uses TRBV9 with TRBJ2-7; 10 nucleotides line up with TRBD1. The germline CDR1 and CDR2 sequences are SGDLS and YYNGEE. With 3 bases clipped from V and 0 bases from J, the junction kept 3 bases outside the gene matches. This CDR3 has 15 residues.

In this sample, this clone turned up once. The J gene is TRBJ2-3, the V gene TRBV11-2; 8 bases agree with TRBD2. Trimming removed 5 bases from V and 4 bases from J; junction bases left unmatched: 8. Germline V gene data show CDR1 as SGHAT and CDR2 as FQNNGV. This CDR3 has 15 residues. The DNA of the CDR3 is TGTGCCAGCAGCCTGGGACTAGTTCTTCCAGATACGCAGTATTTT. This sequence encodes CASSLGLVLPDTQYF.

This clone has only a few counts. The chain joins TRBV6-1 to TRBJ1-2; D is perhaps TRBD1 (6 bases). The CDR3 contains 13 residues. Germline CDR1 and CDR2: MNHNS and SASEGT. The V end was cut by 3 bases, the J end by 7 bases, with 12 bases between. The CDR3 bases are TGTGCCAGCAGTGAGGAACAGGGCCTTGGCTACACCTTC. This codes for CASSEEQGLGYTF.

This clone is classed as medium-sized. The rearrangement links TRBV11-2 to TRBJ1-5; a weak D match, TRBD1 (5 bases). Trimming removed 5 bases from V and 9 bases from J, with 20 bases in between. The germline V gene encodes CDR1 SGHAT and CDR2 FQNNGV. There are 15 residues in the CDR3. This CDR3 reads CASSPGPSESGPQHF. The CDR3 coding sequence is TGTGCCAGCAGCCCGGGACCGTCAGAATCAGGGCCCCAGCATTTT. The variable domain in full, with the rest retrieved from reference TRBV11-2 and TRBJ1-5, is EAGVAQSPRYKIIEKRQSVAFWCNPISGHATLYWYQQILGQGPKLLIQFQNNGVVDDSQLPKDRFSAERLKGVDSTLKIQPAKLEDSAVYLCASSPGPSESGPQHFGDGTRLSIL.

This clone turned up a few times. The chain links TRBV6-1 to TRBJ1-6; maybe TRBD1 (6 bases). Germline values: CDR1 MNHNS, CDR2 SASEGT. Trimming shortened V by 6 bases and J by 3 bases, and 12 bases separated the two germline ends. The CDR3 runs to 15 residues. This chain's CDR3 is CASRDWTDYNSPLHF. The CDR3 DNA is TGTGCCAGCAGGGACTGGACAGACTATAATTCACCCCTCCACTTT.

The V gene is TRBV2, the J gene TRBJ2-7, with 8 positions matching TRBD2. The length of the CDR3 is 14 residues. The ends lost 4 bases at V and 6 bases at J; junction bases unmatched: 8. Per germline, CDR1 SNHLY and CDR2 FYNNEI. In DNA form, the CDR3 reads TGTGCCAGCAGTGTAAGGCGGGGGGCCGTCGAGCAGTACTTC. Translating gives CASSVRRGAVEQYF.